This T cell receptor beta chain stems from a study of T-cell memory formation after mild COVID-19. Germline values: CDR1 SGHTA, CDR2 FQGNSA. The V end lost 1 base, the J end lost 9 bases, and 15 bases lay between the germline ends. This CDR3 comprises 14 residues. TCRdb reprocessed the 5' RACE reads via MiXCR and lists one record per CDR3 protein. The sample has 350,000 to 450,000 distinct CDR3 sequences; 20% to 25% are singletons. Ten or more counts support this clonotype. The sequence came from an adult woman who had mild COVID-19 (a few samples of this study predate the infection). Cell type and time point are not known. This sequence joins TRBV7-2 and TRBJ2-5, with D possibly matching TRBD2 (5 bases). The sequencing sample was made of PBMCs or a T cell subset sorted from them (not recorded which). CDR3 amino acids: CASSLDRTAGAQYF. In nucleotides, the CDR3 is TGTGCCAGCAGCTTAGACCGGACCGCCGGGGCCCAGTACTTC.